A single TCR beta chain is shown here with its context. Its specificity is not known. V was shortened by 2 bases and J by 11 bases, with 11 bases between the two germline ends. The CDR3 is 12 amino acids. Germline loops: CDR1 MNHEY, CDR2 SVGAGI. The sample comes from a study of cytomegalovirus exposure and HLA in healthy donors. Overall study results and limits: There were under 200 TCR beta chains listed as cytomegalovirus-associated.

The PCR ran on 60 Vbeta and 13 Jbeta primers. TCRdb keeps only in-frame clones here, not all; method: immunoSEQ multiplex PCR. There are about 140,000 clones in the sample; around 80% occur only once, and around 3% lies in the top ten. This TCR derives from a female donor in good health and CMV-seronegative. Sequenced material: PBMCs. The J gene is TRBJ2-3, the V gene TRBV6-5, with TRBD2 as a possible D gene (6 bases). For the CDR3, the DNA is TGTGCCAGCAGTTACGCGGCGGGACTGCAGTATTTT. Its protein is CASSYAAGLQYF.